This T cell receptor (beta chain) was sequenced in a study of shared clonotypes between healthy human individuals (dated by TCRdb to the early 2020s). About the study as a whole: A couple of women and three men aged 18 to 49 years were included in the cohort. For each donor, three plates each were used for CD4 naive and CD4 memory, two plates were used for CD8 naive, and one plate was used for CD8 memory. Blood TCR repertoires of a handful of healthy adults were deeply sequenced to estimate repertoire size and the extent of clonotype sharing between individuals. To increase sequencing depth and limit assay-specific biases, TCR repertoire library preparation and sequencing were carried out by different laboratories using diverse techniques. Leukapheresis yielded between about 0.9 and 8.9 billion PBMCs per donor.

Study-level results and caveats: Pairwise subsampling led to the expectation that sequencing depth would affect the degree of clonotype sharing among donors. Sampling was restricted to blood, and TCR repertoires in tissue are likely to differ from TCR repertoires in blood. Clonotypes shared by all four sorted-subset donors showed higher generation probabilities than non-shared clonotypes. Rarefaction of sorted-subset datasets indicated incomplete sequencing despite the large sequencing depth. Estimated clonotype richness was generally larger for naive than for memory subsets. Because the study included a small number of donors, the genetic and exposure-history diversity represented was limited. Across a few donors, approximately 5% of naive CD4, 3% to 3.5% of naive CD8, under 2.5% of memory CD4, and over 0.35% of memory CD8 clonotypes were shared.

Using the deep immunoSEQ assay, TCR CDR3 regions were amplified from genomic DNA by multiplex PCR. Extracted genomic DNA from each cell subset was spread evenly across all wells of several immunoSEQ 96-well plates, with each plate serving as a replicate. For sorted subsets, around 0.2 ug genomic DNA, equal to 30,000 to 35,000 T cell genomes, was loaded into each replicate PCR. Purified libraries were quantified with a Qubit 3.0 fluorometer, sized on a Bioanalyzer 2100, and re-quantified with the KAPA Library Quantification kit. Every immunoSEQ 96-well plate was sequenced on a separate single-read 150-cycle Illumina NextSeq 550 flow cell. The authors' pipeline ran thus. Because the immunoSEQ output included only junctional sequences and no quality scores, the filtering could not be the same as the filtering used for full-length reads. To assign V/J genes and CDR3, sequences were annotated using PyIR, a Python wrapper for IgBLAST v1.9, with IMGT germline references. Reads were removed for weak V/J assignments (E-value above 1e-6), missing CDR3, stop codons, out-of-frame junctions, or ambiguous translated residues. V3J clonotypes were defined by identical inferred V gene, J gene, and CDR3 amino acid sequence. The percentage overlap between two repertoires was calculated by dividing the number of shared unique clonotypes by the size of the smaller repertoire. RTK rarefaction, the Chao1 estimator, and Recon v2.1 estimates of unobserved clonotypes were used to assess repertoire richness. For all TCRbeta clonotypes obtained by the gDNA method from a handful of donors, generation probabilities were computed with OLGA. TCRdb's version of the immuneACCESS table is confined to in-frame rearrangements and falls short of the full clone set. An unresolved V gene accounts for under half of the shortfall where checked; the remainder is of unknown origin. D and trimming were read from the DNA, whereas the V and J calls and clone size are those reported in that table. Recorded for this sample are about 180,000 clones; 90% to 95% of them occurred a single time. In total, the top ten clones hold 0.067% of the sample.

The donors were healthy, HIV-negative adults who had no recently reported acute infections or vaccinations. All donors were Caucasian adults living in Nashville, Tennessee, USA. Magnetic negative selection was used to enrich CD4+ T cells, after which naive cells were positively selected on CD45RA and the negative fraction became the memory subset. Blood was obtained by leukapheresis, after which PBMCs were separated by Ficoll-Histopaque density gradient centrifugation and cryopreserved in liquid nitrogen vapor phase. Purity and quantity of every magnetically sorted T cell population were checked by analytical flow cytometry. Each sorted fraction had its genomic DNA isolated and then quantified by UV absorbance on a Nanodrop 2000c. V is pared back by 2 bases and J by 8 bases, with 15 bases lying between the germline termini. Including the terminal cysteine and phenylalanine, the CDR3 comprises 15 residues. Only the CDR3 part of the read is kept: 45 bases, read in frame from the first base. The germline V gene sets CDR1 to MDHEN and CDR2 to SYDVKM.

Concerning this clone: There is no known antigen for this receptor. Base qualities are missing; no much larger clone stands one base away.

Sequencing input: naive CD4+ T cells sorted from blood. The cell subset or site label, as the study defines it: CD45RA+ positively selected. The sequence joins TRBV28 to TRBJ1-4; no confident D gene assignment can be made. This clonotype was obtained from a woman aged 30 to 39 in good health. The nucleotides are TGTGCCAGCAGTTTAGGTCCCGGCAGAAAGGAAAAACTGTTTTTT. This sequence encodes CASSLGPGRKEKLFF. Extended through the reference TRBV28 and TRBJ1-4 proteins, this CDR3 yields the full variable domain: DVKVTQSSRYLVKRTGEKVFLECVQDMDHENMFWYRQDPGLGLRLIYFSYDVKMKEKGDIPEGYSVSREKKERFSLILESASTNQTSMYLCASSLGPGRKEKLFFGSGTQLSVL.